Each of the 6 T cell receptor beta chains below was sequenced from the same sample in a study of CD8+CD57+ T cells in acquired aplastic anemia. Genomic DNA provided the template from which TCR beta VDJ and CDR3 profiles were obtained. MiXCR, applied by TCRdb to the reads, yields one record per CDR3 protein. The repertoire consists of some 200,000 distinct CDR3 sequences, with less than 60% occurring once and the leading ten covering 8% to 10%. Patients selected for sequencing had displayed CD8+CD57+ cell expansion by flow cytometry. Sequencing was carried out using sorted CD4+, CD8+, or CD8+CD57+ T cells (not recorded which) from PBMCs. Receptors were obtained from a human donor with aplastic anemia.

This chain uses TRBV7-8 with TRBJ1-5, with D perhaps matching TRBD1 (6 bases). The V end lost 5 bases, the J end lost 5 bases, and 13 bases lay between the germline ends. CDR3 length: 14 residues. Germline values: CDR1 SGHVS, CDR2 FQNEAQ. The chain's CDR3 is CASSIYRADQPQHF. DNA of the CDR3: TGTGCCAGCAGCATCTACAGGGCGGATCAGCCCCAGCATTTT.

In its sample, this clonotype was seen many times. The chain links TRBV7-9 to TRBJ2-2, with a weak D call TRBD2 (5 bases). V was pared by 6 bases and J by 6 bases, with 14 bases between. This CDR3 is 14 amino acids long. Germline V lookup: CDR1 SEHNR, CDR2 FQNEAQ (reference sequence). The CDR3 DNA reads as TGTGCCAGCAGTCCGATCCGTAGCGCCGGGGAGCTGTTTTTT. Translated, it gives CASSPIRSAGELFF.

The chain combines TRBV11-2 with TRBJ2-1; D perhaps matches TRBD2 (5 bases). The V end was cut by 4 bases, the J end by 5 bases, with 21 bases between. Per the germline V gene, CDR1 is SGHAT and CDR2 is FQNNGV. CDR3 length: 17 amino acids. Here the CDR3 DNA reads TGTGCCAGCAGCTCCCGGGCTGCGAGCGGAGCAGACAATGAGCAGTTCTTC. Translated, it gives CASSSRAASGADNEQFF.

The CDR3 coding sequence is TGTGCCATCAGTGAAGAAGGCTACACCTTC. Protein sequence: CAISEEGYTF. The chain uses TRBV10-3 and TRBJ1-2; D is undetermined. This CDR3 has 10 residues. Germline CDR1 and CDR2: ENHRY and SYGVKD. The ends were cut back, 3 bases at V and 8 bases at J, with 4 bases in the middle.

The chain carries TRBV11-2 and TRBJ2-7, with 10 bases matching TRBD2. Germline CDR1 and CDR2: SGHAT and FQNNGV. V lost 2 bases, J lost 4 bases, and 11 bases stayed unmatched. The CDR3 consists of 17 residues. The CDR3 is CASSLTLGSGGEYEQYF. DNA of the CDR3: TGTGCCAGCAGCTTAACCTTGGGGAGCGGGGGGGAGTACGAGCAGTACTTC.

Concerning this clonotype itself: A much larger clone sits a single nucleotide away, making a read error possible. The chain joins TRBV5-6 to TRBJ2-3; 9 bases fit TRBD1. Germline CDR1 reads SGHDT; CDR2 reads YYEEEE. The J segment lost 2 bases and the V segment lost 5 bases, leaving 6 bases of the junction unmatched. The CDR3 has 15 residues. In nucleotides, the CDR3 is TGTGCCAGCAGGGGGGGACAGGGCACCACAGATACGCAGTATTTT. Its protein is CASRGGQGTTDTQYF.